This T cell receptor (beta chain) was observed in a study of T-cell reconstitution after alpha-beta-depleted transplantation in children. General observations from the study: Some patients' high day-60 TCRbeta diversity was traced to surviving recipient T cells and thymic progenitors.

Germline CDR1 reads MDHEN; CDR2 reads SYDVKM. V dropped 5 bases and J dropped 4; count of bases not matched to a gene: 10. The CDR3 has 15 amino acids. This clonotype was seen ten or more times. Its antigen is unidentified. Preparation of the TCRbeta library used unique molecular identifiers. TCRdb recomputed calls from the PCR reads with MiXCR, one row per CDR3 protein. In the table there are 220,000 or so distinct CDR3 sequences, roughly 8% of which are singletons. The sample was PBMCs, mostly from graft donor cells, taken 180 days after TCRalphabeta/CD19-depleted stem cell transplant. The TCR sequence derives from a male patient aged 10-17 years who had a stem cell transplant for acute lymphoblastic leukemia, so the T cells may come from the graft donor. This chain joins TRBV28 and TRBJ2-7; 8 bases match TRBD1. The CDR3 region is CASSRSAGGLYEQYF. DNA for the CDR3: TGTGCCAGCAGTAGATCGGCAGGGGGCTTGTACGAGCAGTACTTC.